Listed here are 14 T cell receptor beta chains from one sample, sequenced in a study of T cells in Graves' hyperthyroidism and ophthalmopathy (dated 2019 in TCRdb). The library was produced with multiplex PCR. The sample was run on an Illumina HiSeq 2000. The TCR beta CDR3 regions were amplified from the RNA transcripts. For the first round of RT-PCR on the TCR CDR3, the HTBI primer set was used together with the Qiagen OneStep RT-PCR kit. TCRdb reanalyzed the raw reads on its own, using fastp at Q25 for trimming and MiXCR for clone calling, and kept in-frame beta chains. Rows merge per CDR3 protein into single entries with the most common DNA and genes. Counted in this sample were 500,000 to 750,000 distinct CDR3 sequences; 14% of them appeared once. Of the sample, roughly 6.9% is held by the ten largest clones. Sequencing was done on a sample of blood. The receptors originated from a woman aged 18-35 years with Graves' ophthalmopathy.

Ten or more counts support this clonotype. J is TRBJ2-1 and V is TRBV19; TRBD1 matches at 7 bases. This CDR3 has 15 residues. V trimming: 3 bases; J trimming: 6 bases; junction bases outside the gene matches: 8. The germline V gene encodes CDR1 LNHDA and CDR2 SQIVND (reference sequence). The CDR3 region is CASSMTGTVVNEQFF. CDR3 in DNA: TGTGCCAGTAGTATGACCGGGACAGTGGTCAATGAGCAGTTCTTC.

This chain links TRBV13 with TRBJ2-7; D unresolved. The germline V and J ends were trimmed by 8 bases and 2 bases, with 28 bases remaining between them. CDR3 length: 18 amino acids. CDR1 is PRHDT, CDR2 FYEKMQ, per germline (reference sequence). The CDR3 coding sequence is TGTGCCAGCTCCCCGAATTCTCCCCATCCAGCGACGCCCTACGAGCAGTACTTC. This encodes CASSPNSPHPATPYEQYF.

Many counts were recorded for this clonotype. V is TRBV7-9 and J is TRBJ2-7; maybe TRBD2 (5 bases). The CDR3 is 14 residues long. Germline-derived CDR1 and CDR2 are SEHNR and FQNEAQ (reference sequence). Between the trimmed V and J ends, which lost 0 bases and 5 bases, there was a span of 11 bases. The CDR3, as DNA: TGTGCCAGCAGCTTAGCGGGAGTAGTGGACGAGCAGTACTTC. Translation gives CASSLAGVVDEQYF.

This clonotype was seen ten or more times. V gene TRBV20-1 combines with J gene TRBJ2-7, with a tentative D call TRBD1 (6 bases). CDR1 is DFQATT and CDR2 is SNEGSKA in the germline V gene (reference sequence). The CDR3 length is 12 residues. The V end lost 3 bases, the J end lost 7 bases, and 13 bases lay between the germline ends. CDR3 residues: CSASQQGQEQYF. CDR3 in DNA: TGCAGTGCTAGTCAACAGGGCCAAGAGCAGTACTTC.

This clonotype was recorded at least ten times. The genes are TRBV6-5 and TRBJ2-5; 14 bases are a match to TRBD2. The CDR3 length is 18 residues. The V gene end was trimmed by 2 bases and the J gene end by 0 bases; junction bases not matched to a gene: 5. Looked up from germline, CDR1 is MNHEY and CDR2 is SVGAGI. CDR3 nucleotide sequence: TGTGCCAGCAGTTACCGACTAGCGGGAGGGGTAAACCAAGAGACCCAGTACTTC. Residues: CASSYRLAGGVNQETQYF.

The rearrangement links TRBV12-3 or TRBV12-4 to TRBJ2-2, with D tentatively TRBD1 (7 bases). The CDR3 sequence is 19 residues long. Trimming took off 1 base at V and 0 bases at J, with 18 bases between the two ends. The CDR3 region is CASSLEGSWRGPNTGELFF. DNA of the CDR3: TGTGCCAGCAGTTTAGAAGGTTCGTGGAGGGGGCCGAACACCGGGGAGCTGTTTTTT.

Regarding this clonotype: A much bigger clone sits one base away, suggesting this may be a read error. The chain links TRBV11-3 to TRBJ2-7, with 7 bases lining up with TRBD1. The CDR3 runs to 14 residues. J gave up 0 bases and V 11 bases, and 10 bases lay outside the gene matches. The germline CDR1 and CDR2 sequences are SGHNT and YENEEA. The DNA of the CDR3 is TGTGCCGGCACTCCAACAGGGGCCTCCTACGAGCAGTACTTC. Its protein product is CAGTPTGASYEQYF.

At least ten counts were recorded for this clonotype. CDR3 sequence reads: CASSYSGGSYYEQYF. CDR3 nucleotides: TGTGCCAGCAGTTACTCTGGTGGTTCTTATTACGAGCAGTACTTC. The chain joins TRBV6-5 to TRBJ2-7; D ambiguous. The CDR3 spans 15 residues. Germline V lookup: CDR1 MNHEY, CDR2 SVGAGI. The V and J ends lost 0 bases and 4 bases respectively, with 13 bases between them.

This clonotype was counted between two and nine times. A read error may account for a junction end that differs from germline. The rearrangement links TRBV5-1 to TRBJ1-5; D not certain. CDR1 is SGHRS and CDR2 is YFSETQ in the germline V gene. This CDR3 contains 15 residues. The DNA for the CDR3 is TGTGCCAGCAGTTTGGACGGATATAGCAATCAGCCCCAGCATTTT. Protein product: CASSLDGYSNQPQHF.

This clonotype came up many times. V usage is TRBV5-1 and J usage is TRBJ1-1; D is unclear. The germline V gene encodes CDR1 SGHRS and CDR2 YFSETQ. V shed 0 bases and J shed 5 bases, with 11 bases lying between them. This CDR3 region has 14 residues. The CDR3 loop is CASSLAGRETEAFF. The DNA for the CDR3 is TGCGCCAGCAGCTTGGCCGGGAGGGAGACTGAAGCTTTCTTT.

This rearrangement joins TRBV19 to TRBJ2-3; D is ambiguous. Germline CDR1 LNHDA, CDR2 SQIVND (reference sequence). CDR3 length: 13 amino acids. The V and J ends lost 7 bases and 4 bases respectively, with 12 bases between them. CDR3 in amino acids: CASTTSRADTQYF. Here the CDR3 DNA reads TGTGCCAGTACCACATCTAGAGCAGATACGCAGTATTTT.

This clonotype was seen a single time. The genes are TRBV20-1 and TRBJ2-7, with 14 bases lining up with TRBD2. The CDR3 totals 16 residues. Germline CDR1 DFQATT, CDR2 SNEGSKA (reference sequence). Trimming removed 0 bases from V and 7 bases from J; junction bases left unmatched: 8. The CDR3 loop is CSARDPTSGRAHEQYF. The CDR3 coding sequence is TGCAGTGCTAGAGATCCGACTAGCGGGAGGGCCCATGAGCAGTACTTC.

This clonotype was detected ten times or more. V gene TRBV24-1 combines with J gene TRBJ1-1; D is unclear. Germline V CDR1 and CDR2: KGHDR, SFDVKD. V was trimmed by 3 bases and J by 7 bases, leaving 14 bases between them. This CDR3 region has 14 residues. The DNA for the CDR3 is TGTGCCACCAGTGATGGGTCTCCAGGTTTTGAAGCTTTCTTT. It yields the protein CATSDGSPGFEAFF.

This clonotype was counted between two and nine times. One base away lies a much larger clone, so this may be a sequencing read error. This chain connects TRBV28 to TRBJ2-3, with D unclear. Germline-derived CDR1 and CDR2 are MDHEN and SYDVKM. This CDR3 has 17 amino acids. CDR3 DNA: TGTGCCGGCAGTTACCCGCACCTCCTCTCCGGATCAGATACGCAGTATTTT. It codes for CAGSYPHLLSGSDTQYF.